These 4 T cell receptor beta chains came from one sample sequenced in a study of blood T cell repertoires in COVID-19. This table comes from immunoSEQ multiplex PCR, and its TCRdb copy is limited to in-frame clones, with some not included. In the table there are about 70,000 clones, around 87% of which are singletons. Input material: peripheral blood. The source of these receptors is a man between 65 and 85 years old with active COVID-19.

The V gene is TRBV2, the J gene TRBJ2-7; 10 nucleotides agree with TRBD2. With 7 bases clipped from V and 3 bases from J, the junction kept 6 bases outside the gene matches. The CDR3 contains 14 residues. Germline assignment: CDR1 SNHLY and CDR2 FYNNEI. CDR3 in DNA: TGTGCCAGCAAGGGTGGACTAGCGGACTACGAGCAGTACTTC. This encodes CASKGGLADYEQYF.

The chain is built from TRBV7-9 and TRBJ1-1; tentatively, D is TRBD1 (5 bases). Trimming stripped 5 bases from V and 4 bases from J, with 14 bases between. Germline CDR1 and CDR2: SEHNR and FQNEAQ (reference sequence). CDR3 length equals 14 residues. In nucleotides, the CDR3 is TGTGCCAGCAGCCCCCCGGGGGTGCGCACTGAAGCTTTCTTT. This encodes CASSPPGVRTEAFF.

This rearrangement joins TRBV5-1 to TRBJ2-5, with 13 bases lining up with TRBD2. The CDR3 length is 16 residues. Trimming at V came to 4 bases and at J to 5 bases, leaving 8 bases not matched to a gene. CDR1 and CDR2 from the germline V gene are SGHRS and YFSETQ. The CDR3 region is CASSPRTSGSRETQYF. In DNA, the CDR3 is TGCGCCAGCAGCCCCCGGACTAGCGGGAGTCGGGAGACCCAGTACTTC.

The gene calls are TRBV7-2 and TRBJ1-1; 12 bases map to TRBD1. After removal of 3 bases from V and 11 bases from J, the junction contained 13 bases not matched to a gene. The CDR3 extends over 16 amino acids. Germline V lookup: CDR1 SGHTA, CDR2 FQGNSA. The CDR3 region has the DNA TGTGCCAGCAGCTTCCCCCCGGGACAGGGGGCAAGTCGGGCTTTCTTT. Protein sequence: CASSFPPGQGASRAFF.